The source of this T cell receptor (beta chain) is a study of OX40 agonist ivuxolimab in advanced cancers. The CDR3 totals 13 residues. Germline CDR1 is MNHEY and CDR2 is SMNVEV (reference sequence). Trimming removed 5 bases from V and 0 bases from J, with 7 bases in between. General study findings and limits: Expansion of clones was among the lowest in partial responders at 0.1-3.0 mg/kg. Relative to CD4+, CD8+ T cells held more expanded clones on average.

About this clone: Its antigen is currently unknown.

Profiling relied on immunoSEQ multiplex PCR, and the TCRdb table lists in-frame clones only, not all of them. The data hold tens of thousands of clones, with approximately 84% observed a single time. Source: CD4+ or CD8+ T cells sorted from blood, taken in a trial of the OX40 agonist ivuxolimab. This TCR was recovered from an adult with an advanced solid tumor such as melanoma, head and neck, liver or kidney cancer. This chain uses TRBV27 with TRBJ1-1, with D uncertain. CDR3 in DNA: TGTGCCAGCAGTGTGAGCCTGAACACTGAAGCTTTCTTT. It is translated as CASSVSLNTEAFF.